Shown below are 26 T cell receptor beta chains from a single sample sequenced in a study of molecular identifiers for immune sequencing clone quantification. TCRdb reprocessed the PCR reads with MiXCR, giving one entry per CDR3 protein. The table shows some 91,000 distinct CDR3 sequences, with 20% to 25% occurring only once. The sequenced sample was naive CD8+ T cells from blood, with Jurkat cell RNA spiked in. Stated subset: FACS-sorted CD8+CD4-CCR7+CD45RA+ naive T cells. All receptors come from a human donor in good health. Some libraries in this study had Jurkat cell RNA spiked in.

V usage is TRBV19 and J usage is TRBJ1-1; TRBD1 matches 7 bases. Per germline, CDR1 LNHDA and CDR2 SQIVND (reference sequence). CDR3 size: 13 residues. V lost 5 bases and J lost 4; bases outside the gene matches: 4. The CDR3 DNA is TGTGCCAGTAGTCAGGGGGGAGCCACTGAAGCTTTCTTT. Its translation: CASSQGGATEAFF.

The chain combines TRBV7-2 with TRBJ2-3, with 11 bases matching TRBD2. With V trimmed by 7 bases and J by 2 bases, 11 bases remained unmatched. Germline CDR1 and CDR2: SGHTA and FQGNSA. CDR3 size: 17 residues. The DNA of the CDR3 is TGTGCCAGCAACTCTGAACTAGCGGGAGATATCACAGATACGCAGTATTTT. Its translation: CASNSELAGDITDTQYF.

Comment on this clonotype: A much larger clone lies a single base off, so this may be a read error. V gene TRBV29-1 combines with J gene TRBJ1-2; maybe TRBD1 (6 bases). The CDR3 totals 13 residues. Germline loops: CDR1 SQVTM, CDR2 ANQGSEA. V shed 4 bases and J shed 10 bases, with 19 bases lying between them. The CDR3 DNA reads as TGCAGCGTTGGAAGACAGGATTTTCATGACTACACCTTC. Translation gives CSVGRQDFHDYTF. Together with reference TRBV29-1 and TRBJ1-2, the CDR3 gives the full variable domain: SAVISQKPSRDICQRGTSLTIQCQVDSQVTMMFWYRQQPGQSLTLIATANQGSEATYESGFVIDKFPISRPNLTFSTLTVSNMSPEDSSIYLCSVGRQDFHDYTFGSGTRLTVV.

About this clonotype: An end of the junction differs from the germline gene, which may be a read error. The V call is TRBV19, the J call TRBJ2-4; 9 bases line up with TRBD1. CDR3 size: 14 residues. The germline V gene encodes CDR1 LNHDA and CDR2 SQIVND (reference sequence). The CDR3 DNA sequence: TGTGCCACGAGGGACAGGGACGCCAAAAACATTCAGTGCTTC. Its translation: CATRDRDAKNIQCF.

The chain joins TRBV4-3 to TRBJ1-1; D gene uncertain. Between the trimmed V and J ends, which lost 1 base and 11 bases, there was a span of 14 bases. The length of the CDR3 is 13 residues. Germline CDR1 and CDR2: LGHNA and YSLEER. The CDR3 DNA is TGCGCCAGCAGCCAAGTAAAGAACACTGCGGCTTTCTTT. Its translation is CASSQVKNTAAFF.

In the case of this clonotype: Lacking the conserved final phenylalanine or tryptophan, this CDR3 likely reflects a read error. The chain is built from TRBV6-5 and TRBJ2-7; D is possibly TRBD1 or TRBD2 (5 bases each). Per germline, CDR1 MNHEY and CDR2 SVGAGI. The V end lost 8 bases, the J end lost 2 bases, and 10 bases lay between the germline ends. The CDR3 totals 12 residues. The chain's CDR3 is CASRGGPYEQYL. The DNA of the CDR3 is TGTGCCAGCCGGGGCGGCCCCTACGAGCAGTACCTC.

There are many counts of this clonotype. CDR3 bases: TGTGCCAGCAGCCAGGGACAGGGGCCTTATAGCAATCAGCCCCAGCATTTT. It codes for CASSQGQGPYSNQPQHF. The chain couples TRBV5-6 to TRBJ1-5; TRBD1 aligns across 10 bases. J gave up 0 bases and V 4 bases, and 7 bases lay outside the gene matches. The CDR3 has 17 residues. Germline V lookup: CDR1 SGHDT, CDR2 YYEEEE.

This clonotype was detected once. In DNA form, the CDR3 reads TGTGCCACCAGCAGAGAACCCCGGACAGGTCTCTCCTACGAGCAGTACTTC. This codes for CATSREPRTGLSYEQYF. The V and J genes are TRBV15 and TRBJ2-7; 7 bases are shared with TRBD1. The V gene's germline CDR1 is LNHNV and CDR2 YYDKDF (reference sequence). The CDR3 is made up of 17 amino acids. V lost 0 bases to trimming and J lost 0 bases; unmatched junction nucleotides: 8. Supplemented by reference TRBV15 and TRBJ2-7, the full variable domain reads DAMVIQNPRYQVTQFGKPVTLSCSQTLNHNVMYWYQQKSSQAPKLLFHYYDKDFNNEADTPDNFQSRRPNTSFCFLDIRSPGLGDTAMYLCATSREPRTGLSYEQYFGPGTRLTVT.

As for this clonotype: Possible read error: a much larger clone is one base away. This chain joins TRBV20-1 and TRBJ2-2; maybe TRBD2 (6 bases). The germline CDR1 and CDR2 sequences are DFQATT and SNEGSKA (reference sequence). CDR3 size: 16 residues. The CDR3 sequence is CSARDRKRANTGELLF. The CDR3 DNA follows: TGCAGTGCTAGAGATCGGAAGCGGGCGAACACCGGGGAGCTGCTTTTT.

At least ten counts were recorded for this clonotype. The chain uses TRBV7-8 and TRBJ1-4; 7 bases line up with TRBD1. There are 17 residues in the CDR3. CDR1 is SGHVS, CDR2 FQNEAQ, per germline. Losses at the gene ends were 5 bases for V and 5 bases for J; bases not matched to a gene: 14. CDR3 region: CASSPAIVDRRNEKLFF. The CDR3 region has the DNA TGTGCCAGCAGCCCCGCCATTGTGGACAGGAGAAATGAAAAACTGTTTTTT.

This clonotype was detected ten times or more. The CDR3 sequence: CASSLARGGPLDEQFF. CDR3 in DNA: TGTGCCAGCAGCTTAGCACGGGGAGGGCCGTTGGATGAGCAGTTCTTC. This chain connects TRBV13 to TRBJ2-1; 7 nucleotides agree with TRBD2. The germline CDR1 and CDR2 sequences are PRHDT and FYEKMQ (reference sequence). J lost 8 bases, V lost 1 base, and 11 bases had no gene match. The CDR3 is made up of 16 amino acids. The entire variable domain, with the rest obtained from reference TRBV13 and TRBJ2-1, is as follows: AAGVIQSPRHLIKEKRETATLKCYPIPRHDTVYWYQQGPGQDPQFLISFYEKMQSDKGSIPDRFSAQQFSDYHSELNMSSLELGDSALYFCASSLARGGPLDEQFFGPGTRLTVL.

This clonotype occurred many times. The genes are TRBV11-2 and TRBJ1-1; the D is unclear. The V end lost 1 base, the J end lost 2 bases, and 17 bases lay between the germline ends. The germline V gene has CDR1 SGHAT and CDR2 FQNNGV. The CDR3 is made up of 17 amino acids. CDR3 coding DNA: TGTGCCAGCAGCTTAGGAGGGAAGCAAAACCCAAACACTGAAGCTTTCTTT. It yields the protein CASSLGGKQNPNTEAFF.

Of note for this clonotype: A much larger clone lies a single base off, so this may be a read error. The chain employs TRBV9 and TRBJ2-3; D is unresolved. CDR3 size: 14 residues. Germline CDR1 reads SGDLS; CDR2 reads YYNGEE. The CDR3 DNA sequence: TGTGCCAGCAACGTAGCTTCTGGCACAGATACGCAGTATTTT. Translation: CASNVASGTDTQYF.

V and J are TRBV13 and TRBJ1-1; D gene unclear. Trimming removed 4 bases at V and 0 bases at J, with 6 bases between. CDR3 length: 13 amino acids. Germline assignment: CDR1 PRHDT and CDR2 FYEKMQ (reference sequence). CDR3 sequence: CASSSAMNTEAFF. The CDR3 region has the DNA TGTGCCAGCAGCTCCGCTATGAACACTGAAGCTTTCTTT.

Many counts were recorded for this clonotype. The rearrangement uses TRBV27 and TRBJ2-3; TRBD2 matches 12 bases. The CDR3 is 15 residues long. The V gene end was trimmed by 6 bases and the J gene end by 4 bases; junction bases not matched to a gene: 5. In germline, CDR1 is MNHEY, CDR2 SMNVEV (reference sequence). The CDR3 DNA is TGTGCCAGCAGCCAGCTAGCGGGAGGGGCAGATACGCAGTATTTT. Protein: CASSQLAGGADTQYF.

This clonotype was seen at least ten times. This chain connects TRBV20-1 to TRBJ2-7, with D perhaps matching TRBD1 (5 bases). Trimming removed 0 bases at V and 3 bases at J, with 12 bases between. Looked up from germline, CDR1 is DFQATT and CDR2 is SNEGSKA (reference sequence). The CDR3 runs 14 residues. The CDR3 DNA is TGCAGTGCTAGAGATTATCGACAGCTCTACGAGCAGTACTTC. Protein: CSARDYRQLYEQYF.

The V call is TRBV20-1, the J call TRBJ1-5, with D tentatively TRBD1 (5 bases). V lost 3 bases, J lost 0 bases, and 24 bases lay in between. The V gene's germline CDR1 is DFQATT and CDR2 SNEGSKA (reference sequence). There are 19 residues in the CDR3. The CDR3 nucleotides are TGCAGTGCTAGGGACCCCGGGGCGCGCGGGCATTATAGCAATCAGCCCCAGCATTTT. Protein: CSARDPGARGHYSNQPQHF.

This clonotype was detected ten times or more. The V and J genes are TRBV21-1 and TRBJ1-5; the table assigns TRBD1, which was not confirmed against the DNA. TRBV21-1 is classified as a pseudogene. The CDR3 totals 19 residues. The CDR3 nucleotides read TGTGCCAGCAGCACCTATCCGGGACAGGGGTTTTCAAGCAATCAGCCCCAGCATTTT. Translation gives CASSTYPGQGFSSNQPQHF.

The sample holds many counts of this clonotype. This rearrangement joins TRBV5-1 to TRBJ2-7, with D maybe TRBD1 (5 bases). CDR3 length equals 13 residues. V was clipped by 3 bases and J by 3 bases, with 10 bases between them. In germline, CDR1 is SGHRS, CDR2 YFSETQ. The CDR3 reads CASSYTGSYEQYF. Here the CDR3 DNA reads TGCGCCAGCAGCTACACAGGTAGCTACGAGCAGTACTTC. The full variable domain, rest sourced from reference TRBV5-1 and TRBJ2-7, is KAGVTQTPRYLIKTRGQQVTLSCSPISGHRSVSWYQQTPGQGLQFLFEYFSETQRNKGNFPGRFSGRQFSNSRSEMNVSTLELGDSALYLCASSYTGSYEQYFGPGTRLTVT.

This clonotype was recorded many times. The J gene is TRBJ2-3, the V gene TRBV2; 11 bases are shared with TRBD2. This CDR3 is 17 amino acids long. V shed 3 bases and J 2 bases; nucleotides not matched to a gene: 7. Germline loops: CDR1 SNHLY, CDR2 FYNNEI. The CDR3 bases are TGTGCCAGCAGTGAGTCCTTACTAGCGGGAGCCACAGATACGCAGTATTTT. Protein sequence: CASSESLLAGATDTQYF.

As concerns this clonotype: A single base separates this from a much larger clone, so it may be a read error. The CDR3 ends on some other residue instead of the conserved phenylalanine or tryptophan, so this is likely a read error. This chain links TRBV15 with TRBJ1-5; D not resolved. Germline CDR1 LNHNV, CDR2 YYDKDF (reference sequence). V was pared by 3 bases and J by 1 base, with 10 bases between. The CDR3 is 15 amino acids. The CDR3 DNA is TGTGCCACCAGCAGTGAAGTTTCGAGCAATCAGCCCCAGCATTTA. It yields the protein CATSSEVSSNQPQHL.

The table lists this clonotype with many counts. V and J are TRBV7-9 and TRBJ2-3; D ambiguous. The ends were cut back, 2 bases at V and 4 bases at J, with 16 bases in the middle. CDR3 length: 16 residues. The germline V gene encodes CDR1 SEHNR and CDR2 FQNEAQ (reference sequence). CDR3 sequence: CASSLRSVREADTQYF. In nucleotides, the CDR3 is TGTGCCAGCAGCTTAAGATCTGTCCGCGAGGCAGATACGCAGTATTTT.

Concerning this clonotype: This sequence may be a read error, since a much larger clone differs from it by one base. The chain couples TRBV11-3 to TRBJ2-7; D tentatively fits TRBD1 or TRBD2 (5 bases each). The CDR3 consists of 14 residues. Germline V gene data show CDR1 as SGHNT and CDR2 as YENEEA. As DNA, the CDR3 is TGTGCCAGCAGCTTAGGGGGGACCCCCTACGCGCAGTACTTC. Translated: CASSLGGTPYAQYF.

This clonotype was observed a handful of times. A much larger clone sits a single nucleotide away, making a read error possible. The V and J genes are TRBV4-1 and TRBJ1-5; the match to TRBD1 covers 9 bases. This CDR3 spans 15 amino acids. CDR1 is MGHRA, CDR2 YSYEKL, per germline. CDR3 sequence (DNA): TGCGCCAGCAGCCCGACGGACAGGGGCAATCGGCCCCAGCATTTT. Residues: CASSPTDRGNRPQHF.

Worth noting for this clonotype: Because it lacks the conserved phenylalanine or tryptophan at the end, this CDR3 is likely a read error. The limits of the CDR3 on the DNA are not certain, so only TCRdb's listed CDR3 is given. V and J are TRBV21-1 and TRBJ2-3; no DNA check was done on the table's D call, TRBD1. TRBV21-1 is a pseudogene segment. The CDR3 adds up to 17 amino acids, both ends counted. The CDR3 sequence: CASSKAQGTSSTDTQYL.

This clonotype was observed many times. The chain uses TRBV4-3 and TRBJ2-3, with a possible D match to TRBD2 (6 bases). CDR1 and CDR2 (germline): LGHNA, YSLEER. Trimming pared 0 bases from V and 4 bases from J, leaving 17 bases between. The CDR3 loop spans 17 amino acids. CDR3 residues: CASSQDPGRGGADTQYF. The CDR3 DNA sequence: TGCGCCAGCAGCCAAGATCCGGGGCGGGGTGGGGCAGATACGCAGTATTTT.